The clone carrying this T cell receptor (beta chain) is categorized as medium-sized (0.01 to 0.1%). Its target is unknown. The read terminates 3 residues ahead of where the CDR3 ends, so the germline J gene completes it. These data come from a study of T cell clonality in common variable immunodeficiency. Overall study results and limits: Shared TCRbeta clones were fewer between CVID subjects than controls. In common variable immunodeficiency, TCR beta chains reportedly carried fewer deletions and N-nucleotide insertions.

Sequenced by immunoSEQ multiplex PCR; TCRdb stores in-frame clones only, minus some. Singletons are absent from the sample, which has about 33,000 clones. The CDR3 covers 12 residues. CDR1 and CDR2 from the germline V gene are GTSNPN and SVGIG (reference sequence). Trimming removed 2 bases from V and 4 bases from J, with 8 bases in between. The CVID group had approximately 14 females and about 29 males, mean age 40. No CVID subject was ill or on immunomodulatory drugs when sampled. V usage is TRBV30 and J usage is TRBJ1-2; D is possibly TRBD1 (5 bases). The receptor comes from a human donor with common variable immunodeficiency. Specimen: peripheral blood mononuclear cells. The covered CDR3 bases are TGTGCCTGGAGTCGACAGAGCTATGGC. Translation: CAWSRQSYG. The full CDR3 reads CAWSRQSYGYTF.